The T cell receptor beta chain under discussion was sequenced for a study of CD8 T cells in ankylosing spondylitis. General study findings and limits: What seemed typical of ankylosing spondylitis blood was a TCR beta motif built from several highly homologous variants.

This clonotype was detected only a few times. Its antigen is as yet unknown. Library preparation for TCR beta used quantitative 5'-RACE with molecular barcodes. MiXCR, applied by TCRdb to the 5' RACE reads, yields one record per CDR3 protein. The sample holds 750,000 to 850,000 distinct CDR3 sequences, approximately 12% seen once. The CDR3 length is 16 residues. The V and J ends lost 1 base and 10 bases, in that order; junction bases with no gene match: 8. The V gene's germline CDR1 is SEHNR and CDR2 FQNEAQ (reference sequence). The specimen was blood, either unsorted or a sorted T cell fraction (not recorded which). The chain carries TRBV7-9 and TRBJ2-1; TRBD2 matches at 12 bases. The receptor's source is a male donor with ankylosing spondylitis. The CDR3 is CASSLGSLAGGNEQFF. The CDR3 DNA reads TGTGCCAGCAGCTTAGGCAGTCTAGCGGGAGGGAACGAGCAGTTCTTC. Based on the CDR3 plus reference TRBV7-9 and TRBJ2-1, the full variable domain is DTGVSQNPRHKITKRGQNVTFRCDPISEHNRLYWYRQTLGQGPEFLTYFQNEAQLEKSRLLSDRFSAERPKGSFSTLEIQRTEQGDSAMYLCASSLGSLAGGNEQFFGPGTRLTVL.